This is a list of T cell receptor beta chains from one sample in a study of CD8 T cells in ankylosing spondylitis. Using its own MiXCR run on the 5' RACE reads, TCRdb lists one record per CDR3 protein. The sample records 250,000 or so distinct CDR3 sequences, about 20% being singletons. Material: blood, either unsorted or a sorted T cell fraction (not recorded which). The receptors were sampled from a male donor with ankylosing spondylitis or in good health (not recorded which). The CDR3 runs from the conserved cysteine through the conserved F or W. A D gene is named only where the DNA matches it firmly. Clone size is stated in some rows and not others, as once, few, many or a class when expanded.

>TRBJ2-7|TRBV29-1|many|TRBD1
CSVNGQGSYEQYF
TGCAGCGTTAATGGACAGGGCTCCTACGAGCAGTACTTC
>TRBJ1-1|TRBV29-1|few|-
CSVGLRGEDGAFF
TGCAGCGTTGGATTGCGAGGGGAGGACGGAGCTTTCTTT
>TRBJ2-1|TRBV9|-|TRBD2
CASSVGLAGGNEQFF
TGTGCCAGCAGCGTAGGCCTAGCGGGAGGGAATGAGCAGTTCTTC
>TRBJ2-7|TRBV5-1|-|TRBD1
CASTDGQGTYEQYF
TGCGCCAGCACCGACGGACAGGGAACGTACGAGCAGTACTTC
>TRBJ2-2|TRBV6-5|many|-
CASSYYASEITGELFF
TGTGCCAGCAGTTACTATGCCTCGGAGATCACCGGGGAGCTGTTTTTT
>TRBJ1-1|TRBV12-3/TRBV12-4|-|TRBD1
CASSTGGNTEAFF
TGTGCCAGCAGTACAGGGGGGAACACTGAAGCTTTCTTT
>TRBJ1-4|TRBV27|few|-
CASSSEMIGEKLFF
TGTGCCAGCAGTTCGGAAATGATAGGTGAAAAACTGTTTTTT
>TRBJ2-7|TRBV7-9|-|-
CASSPQTGNDAYEQYF
TGTGCCAGCAGCCCCCAAACAGGGAACGACGCCTACGAGCAGTACTTC
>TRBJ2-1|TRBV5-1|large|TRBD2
CASSLPETSGGLDEQFF
TGCGCCAGCAGCTTGCCGGAAACTAGCGGGGGGTTAGATGAGCAGTTCTTC
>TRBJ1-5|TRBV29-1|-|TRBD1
CSVRGPQPQHF
TGCAGCGTGAGGGGGCCTCAGCCCCAGCATTTT
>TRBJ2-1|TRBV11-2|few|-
CASSLYGTKLFF
TGTGCCAGCAGCTTATACGGGACCAAGCTTTTCTTC
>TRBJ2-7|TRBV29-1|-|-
CSVGAGTTIYEQYF
TGCAGCGTGGGGGCCGGGACTACCATCTACGAGCAGTACTTC
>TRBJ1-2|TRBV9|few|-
CASSAQSGTPTNYGYTF
TGTGCCAGCAGCGCCCAATCAGGGACGCCAACTAACTATGGCTACACCTTC
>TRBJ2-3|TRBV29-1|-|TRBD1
CSVGGQGERTDTQYF
TGCAGCGTTGGGGGACAGGGGGAAAGGACAGATACGCAGTATTTT
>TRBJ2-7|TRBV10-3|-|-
CAISERSDEQYF
TGTGCCATCAGTGAGCGATCGGACGAGCAGTACTTC
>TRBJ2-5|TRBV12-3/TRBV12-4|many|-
CASSSWDRAAGETQYF
TGTGCCAGCAGTTCGTGGGATAGGGCTGCGGGAGAGACCCAGTACTTC
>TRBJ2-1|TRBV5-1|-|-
CASSSPVWDEQFF
TGCGCCAGCAGCTCCCCTGTGTGGGATGAGCAGTTCTTC
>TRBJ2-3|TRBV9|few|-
CASSRARGEDTQYF
TGTGCCAGCAGCAGGGCCCGTGGAGAGGATACGCAGTATTTT
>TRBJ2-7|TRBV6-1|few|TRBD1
CASSEPRDRGAYEQYF
TGTGCCAGCAGTGAACCCCGGGACAGAGGCGCCTACGAGCAGTACTTC
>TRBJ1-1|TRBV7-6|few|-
CASSLSPTGLNTEAFF
TGTGCCAGCAGCTTAAGTCCAACAGGGTTGAACACTGAAGCTTTCTTT